This TCR beta chain was profiled in a study of cytomegalovirus exposure and HLA in healthy donors (TCRdb year 2017). Broadly, across the study: According to an earlier analysis of around 600 of the donors, 150 million to 200 million T cells yielded roughly 110 million unique TCR beta sequences and about 300 Gb of sequence data. An early release that covered several hundred HLA-typed donors contained about 300 gigabases of sequencing data and 70 million to 100 million unique TCR sequences. The genetic ancestry cluster associated with self-reported Caucasian donors included about four fifths of the approximately 410 genotyped donors. The aim of the study was to test whether cataloging public T cell receptors could identify signatures of past pathogen exposure. The T cell repertoires of some 670 subjects were profiled by immunosequencing and related to cytomegalovirus serostatus. In addition to the first cohort of hundreds of subjects, a separate validation cohort of around 110 different subjects was used. To predict cytomegalovirus infection status, the study combined high-throughput TCR immunosequencing, statistical association of individual TCRs with disease status, and machine learning. A later analysis re-examined previously published TCR beta repertoires from roughly 650 donors and added high-resolution HLA genotyping to investigate patterns of TCR occurrence. In the later analysis, no new phenotypic data were used to find candidate immune exposures; instead, reliance was placed on TCR beta sequences and their occurrence across donors. An earlier analysis of 587 of the donors used high-throughput TCR beta sequencing to judge whether each TCR beta V gene segment behaved as functional or pseudogenic. Donor age, sex, ethnicity and CMV serostatus were compiled together with the repertoire data. A later genetic analysis took genome-wide SNP genotypes for about three fifths of the roughly 700 donors and used that subset as a discovery cohort. Every repertoire in the discovery cohort had been generated on one and the same sequencing platform. Class I and class II HLA loci were covered by the typing at four-digit resolution. The number of donors typed differed by locus, with roughly 629-640 for A, B, C, DRB1 and DQB1, roughly 520 for DQA1, 600 to 610 for DPA1, and some 450 for DPB1. Because of strong linkage in the cohort, roughly five DR-DQ haplotypes were treated as single units for association and clustering. Among 398 genotyped donors of the cohort, an average of about 240,000 unique TCR beta nucleotide sequences were sequenced per donor, around a sixth of them non-productive.

For this clone: Its binding antigen is unknown. The record has no base qualities; no much larger clone is one base away.

Library preparation used the immunoSEQ multiplex PCR assay. For the multiplex PCR, a mixture combining 60 forward primers for TCR Vbeta segments and 13 reverse primers for TCR Jbeta segments was used. The CDR3 region of rearranged TCR beta genes was amplified from genomic DNA with a multiplex PCR assay. The Illumina HiSeq System was used to sequence the amplified TCR beta libraries as 87-base-pair reads. On the study's bioinformatics: A later analysis tallied 80 million to 95 million unique TCR beta chains across the roughly 610 repertoires, and approximately 12 million of those chains were shared by two or more donors. A nearest-neighbor algorithm error-corrected the raw reads and collapsed the reads into unique sequences, merging closely related sequences to remove PCR and sequencing errors. To assign V, D and J gene segments, CDR3 sequences were aligned to IMGT reference sequences. Each retained sequence needed at least a six-nucleotide match to both a V gene segment and a J gene segment. Rearrangements were classified as productive when the CDR3 lacked stop codons and remained in frame with V and J, and all other rearrangements were classified as non-productive. CDR3 was defined by IMGT convention, running from the second conserved V-encoded cysteine to the conserved J-encoded phenylalanine. In an earlier analysis of roughly 610 of the donors, sequences lacking an unambiguous match to a single V gene segment were excluded. In an earlier analysis of approximately 560 of the donors, a V segment was called functional when productive rearrangements were above 56.7%, and segregating when the standard deviation between donors exceeded 5%. A statistical classification framework was built for diagnosing cytomegalovirus status from the catalog of TCR beta chain sequences. In a later analysis, TCR nucleotide sequences were compared against IMGT/GENE-DB human TR gene sequences so that V and J genes could be assigned. Using the TCRdist pipeline, a later analysis assigned CDR3 sequences along with most-parsimonious VDJ recombination scenarios. In a later analysis, every TCR beta chain was defined by the combination of its CDR3 amino acid sequence and its V-gene family, and reads without a unique V-gene family were dropped. As a way to deal with suspected cross-contamination and a sequencing artifact, a later analysis dropped under 600 nucleotide sequences that were highly shared and had low generation probability. In a later analysis, a clonal expansion index was calculated for each public chain from normalized within-repertoire ranks of inferred template counts. A later analysis computed generation probabilities with a VDJ recombination model fitted to out-of-frame rearrangements, and checked the results against IGoR. In a later analysis, hypergeometric tests were used to score TCR-TCR, TCR-HLA and TCR-CMV co-occurrence, with a repertoire-size bias correction applied to TCR pairs. A later analysis estimated false discovery rates by permuting HLA or CMV assignments 20 times. A later analysis grouped co-occurring TCRs with DBSCAN, adding TCRdist sequence similarity when clustering within HLA-allele-positive subsets. For co-occurrence clustering, repertoires with fewer than 30,000 or more than 120,000 public chains were excluded, along with four to six repertoires with anomalous nucleotide sharing. The table was pulled from immuneACCESS by TCRdb, which kept in-frame rearrangements only. Such tables lose some clones; where checked, under half of the loss comes from unresolved V genes, and the rest has no known cause. That table gives V, J and clone size, and the DNA gave D and trimming. This sample is represented by about 120,000 clones; 83% of them were singletons. Approximately 3.5% of the sample is held by the ten biggest clonotypes.

The cohort was made up of 650 to 700 healthy bone marrow donors. At the time of sampling, every cohort member was nominally healthy, though immune exposures that went unrecorded were likely present. The donor was CMV seropositive and belonged to the group of some 290 seropositive cohort members. Every donor gave a peripheral blood sample, and the peripheral blood mononuclear cells from that sample were used for TCR beta sequencing. Genomic DNA was extracted from the blood cell samples with the Qiagen DNeasy Blood Extraction Kit. Paper-wide results and their limitations: In a later analysis, HLA-associated TCR beta chains showed more clonal expansion and lower generation probabilities than non-associated chains that were equally common. Correlated functional status among segregating V segments might reflect linkage disequilibrium, but an unknown experimental factor could not be ruled out. A group of highly shared sequence variants was considered likely to be a technical artifact of the sequencing pipeline. According to a later analysis, TCR association rates differed among HLA loci, with DRB1 alleles showing the most associated TCRs and HLA-C alleles showing the fewest. Presence/absence analyses assumed roughly uniform sequencing depth across donors, an assumption that may not hold. At a false discovery rate of 0.05, a later analysis linked 16,951 TCR beta sequences to specific HLA alleles. Because counts were too low, approximately 15 rarely observed V segments, including chromosome 9 orphons, were excluded from the earlier analysis of some 540 of the donors. The study gave a list of 150 to 200 TCR beta chains associated with cytomegalovirus. Because some donors lacked HLA typing at each locus, the association tests relied only on the typed subset. Some IMGT-functional V segments, including TRBV6-2 and TRBV6-3, could not be told apart with the 87-base-pair reads, so those segments were excluded. When HLA alleles, especially DR and DQ, strongly co-occurred, attributing TCR associations to individual alleles was difficult. Broadly in line with IMGT annotations, most TCR beta V segments showed up in productive rearrangements about 87% or about 30% of the time in an earlier analysis of some 590 of the donors. The authors suggested that the approach could potentially be generalized to other disease states and immunological phenotypes. V-gene and J-gene trimming of TCR beta chains was associated with a missense DCLRE1C variant in a later genetic analysis, and the association was replicated in an independent cohort. Most TCR sequences were seen in very few donors, while some public TCRs were found in many individuals. This cohort had only TCR beta chains sequenced, and the lack of alpha or paired-chain data limited which features could be detected. In both the original and validation cohorts, the classifier was reported to diagnose cytomegalovirus status with high specificity and sensitivity. Immune exposure information for the cohort was limited to CMV serostatus. According to a later analysis, most CMV-associated TCR beta chains appeared to be HLA-restricted, and the HLA associations seemed to be driven largely by CMV exposure. A few of the identified cytomegalovirus-associated TCR beta chains were confirmed in vitro to be specific for cytomegalovirus antigens. A later genetic analysis reported fewer N-insertions in productive TCRs among donors in an Asian-associated ancestry cluster than the roughly 650-donor mean. A further reported finding was that TCR beta sequences accurately predicted the HLA-A and HLA-B alleles for most subjects in the first cohort. In a later analysis, several top co-occurrence clusters were reported to appear linked to parvovirus B19, influenza, CMV and Epstein-Barr virus.

Counted from cysteine to phenylalanine, this CDR3 has 14 amino acids. CDR3 DNA is the only sequence kept; it has 42 bases, read in frame from the first base. Trimming takes 2 bases from V and 0 bases from J, and the germline ends sit 7 bases apart. The germline V gene (reference sequence) specifies LNHDA as CDR1 and SQIVND as CDR2. The chain is encoded by TRBV19 joined to TRBJ1-1; TRBD1 is a possible D gene, resting on 6 matching bases. The receptor's source is a woman in her thirties or forties in good health and CMV-seropositive. What was sequenced was PBMCs. The sequenced DNA is TGTGCCAGTAGTATACCAGGGGTGAACACTGAAGCTTTCTTT. Its coded protein is CASSIPGVNTEAFF.